The T cell receptor beta chain under discussion was sequenced for a study of T cells in Graves' hyperthyroidism and ophthalmopathy. This clonotype was counted at least ten times. What it binds is unknown. Points from the study as a whole: A median 6.5 months before onset, the model predicted ophthalmopathy. Stable hyperthyroidism was told apart from ophthalmopathy by a model built on 13 V-J features.

Germline lookup yields CDR1 MNHEY and CDR2 SVGAGI. V was trimmed by 0 bases and J by 0 bases, leaving 8 bases between them. The length of the CDR3 is 15 residues. The CDR3 regions of TCR beta were amplified from RNA transcripts. An initial round of RT-PCR targeting the TCR CDR3 relied on the HTBI primer set. TCRdb re-derived calls from the multiplex PCR reads in MiXCR, one entry per CDR3 protein. The sample lists about 640,000 distinct CDR3 sequences, roughly 15% seen once, with approximately 12% in the top ten. Lactation, pregnancy, other autoimmune disease or uncontrolled infection led to exclusion of patients. More than 9.5 ml fresh peripheral blood yielded the PBMCs.

The sequence was collected from a woman aged 45-65 years with Graves' ophthalmopathy. The sample consisted of blood. The chain has TRBV6-5 and TRBJ1-1; D is perhaps TRBD1 (6 bases). In DNA form, the CDR3 reads TGTGCCAGCAGTTACTCGGACAGCGTGAACACTGAAGCTTTCTTT. This encodes CASSYSDSVNTEAFF.